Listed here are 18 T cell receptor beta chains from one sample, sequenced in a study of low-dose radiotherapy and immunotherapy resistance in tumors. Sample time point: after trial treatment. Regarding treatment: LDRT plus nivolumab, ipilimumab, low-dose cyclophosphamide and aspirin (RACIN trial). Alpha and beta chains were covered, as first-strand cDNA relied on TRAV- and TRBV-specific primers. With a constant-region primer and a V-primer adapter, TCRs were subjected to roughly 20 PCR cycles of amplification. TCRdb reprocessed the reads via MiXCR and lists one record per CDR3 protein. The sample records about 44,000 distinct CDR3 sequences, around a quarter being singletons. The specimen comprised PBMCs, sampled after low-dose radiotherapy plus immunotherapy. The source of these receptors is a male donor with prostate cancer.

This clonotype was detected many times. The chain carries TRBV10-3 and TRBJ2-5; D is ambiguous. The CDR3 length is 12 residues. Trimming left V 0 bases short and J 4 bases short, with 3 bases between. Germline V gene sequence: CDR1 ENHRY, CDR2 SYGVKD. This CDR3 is CAISESAETQYF. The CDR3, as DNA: TGTGCCATCAGTGAGTCAGCAGAGACCCAGTACTTC.

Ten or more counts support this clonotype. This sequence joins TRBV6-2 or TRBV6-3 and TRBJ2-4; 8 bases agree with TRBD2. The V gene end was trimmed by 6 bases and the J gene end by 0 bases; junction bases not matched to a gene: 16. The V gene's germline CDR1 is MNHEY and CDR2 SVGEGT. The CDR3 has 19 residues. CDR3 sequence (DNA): TGTGCCAGCAGCGCCGGGGGGGCCCTTATACGGAAAGCCAAAAACATTCAGTACTTC. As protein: CASSAGGALIRKAKNIQYF.

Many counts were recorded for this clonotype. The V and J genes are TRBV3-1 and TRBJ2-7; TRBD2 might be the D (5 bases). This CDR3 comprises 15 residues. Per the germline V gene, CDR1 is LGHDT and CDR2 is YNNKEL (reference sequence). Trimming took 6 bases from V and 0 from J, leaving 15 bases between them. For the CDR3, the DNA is TGTGCCAGCAGTTCAACCCGGGATGGCTCCTACGAGCAGTACTTC. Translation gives CASSSTRDGSYEQYF.

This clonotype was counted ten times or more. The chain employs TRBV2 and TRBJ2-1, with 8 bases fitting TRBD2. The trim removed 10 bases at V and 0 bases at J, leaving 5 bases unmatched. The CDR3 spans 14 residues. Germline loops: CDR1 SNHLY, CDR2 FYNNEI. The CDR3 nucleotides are TGTGCCACACTAGCGGCAAGCTCCTACAATGAGCAGTTCTTC. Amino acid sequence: CATLAASSYNEQFF.

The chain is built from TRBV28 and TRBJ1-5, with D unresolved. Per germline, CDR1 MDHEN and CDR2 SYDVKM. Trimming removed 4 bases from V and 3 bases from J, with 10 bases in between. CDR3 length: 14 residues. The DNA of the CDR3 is TGTGCCAGCAGTTATGGCGCTTACAATCAGCCCCAGCATTTT. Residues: CASSYGAYNQPQHF.

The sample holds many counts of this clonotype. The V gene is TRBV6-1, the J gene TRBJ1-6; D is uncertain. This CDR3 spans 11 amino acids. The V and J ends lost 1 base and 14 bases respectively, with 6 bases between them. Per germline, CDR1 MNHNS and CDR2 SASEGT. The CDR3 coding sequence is TGTGCCAGCAGTGAAGGGCCGTCCCTCCACTTT. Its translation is CASSEGPSLHF.

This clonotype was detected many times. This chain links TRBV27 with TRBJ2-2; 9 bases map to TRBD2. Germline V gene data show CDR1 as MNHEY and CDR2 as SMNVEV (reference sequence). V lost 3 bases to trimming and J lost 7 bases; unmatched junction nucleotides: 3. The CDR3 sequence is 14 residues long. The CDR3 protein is CASSFRRGGGELFF. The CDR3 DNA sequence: TGTGCCAGCAGTTTCCGGCGGGGGGGCGGGGAGCTGTTTTTT.

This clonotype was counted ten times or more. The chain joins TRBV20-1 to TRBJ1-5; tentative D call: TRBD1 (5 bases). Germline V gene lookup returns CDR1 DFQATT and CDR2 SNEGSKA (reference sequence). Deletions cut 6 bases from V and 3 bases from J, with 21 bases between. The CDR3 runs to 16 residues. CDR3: CSASLRPGDNNQPQHF. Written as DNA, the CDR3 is TGCAGTGCCAGCCTCAGGCCGGGGGATAACAATCAGCCCCAGCATTTT.

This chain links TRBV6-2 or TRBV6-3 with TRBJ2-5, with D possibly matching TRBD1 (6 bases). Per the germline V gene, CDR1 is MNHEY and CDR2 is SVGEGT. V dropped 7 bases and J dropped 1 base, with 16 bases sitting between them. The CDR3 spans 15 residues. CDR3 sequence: CASTRGGPFQETQYF. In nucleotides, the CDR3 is TGTGCCAGCACTCGAGGGGGACCTTTCCAAGAGACCCAGTACTTC.

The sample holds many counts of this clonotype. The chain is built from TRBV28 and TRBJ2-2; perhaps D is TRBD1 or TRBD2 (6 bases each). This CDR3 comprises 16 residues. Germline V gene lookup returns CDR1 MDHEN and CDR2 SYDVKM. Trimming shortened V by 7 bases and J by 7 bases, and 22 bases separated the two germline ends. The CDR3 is CASTILGWGAGGELFF. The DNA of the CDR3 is TGTGCCAGCACTATACTAGGGTGGGGGGCCGGCGGGGAGCTGTTTTTT.

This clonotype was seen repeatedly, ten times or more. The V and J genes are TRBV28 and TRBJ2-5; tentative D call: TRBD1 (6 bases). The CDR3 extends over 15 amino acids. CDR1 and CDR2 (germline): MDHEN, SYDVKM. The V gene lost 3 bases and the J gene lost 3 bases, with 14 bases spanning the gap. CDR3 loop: CASSLSGTRKETQYF. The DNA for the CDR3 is TGTGCCAGCAGTTTGTCCGGGACACGGAAAGAGACCCAGTACTTC.

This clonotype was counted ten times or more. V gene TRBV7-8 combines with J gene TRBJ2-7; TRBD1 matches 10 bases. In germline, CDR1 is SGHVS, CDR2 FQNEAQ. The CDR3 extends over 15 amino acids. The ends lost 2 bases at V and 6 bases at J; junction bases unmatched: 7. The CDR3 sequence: CASSLTGTGVGEQYF. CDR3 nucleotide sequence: TGTGCCAGCAGCTTAACCGGGACAGGGGTGGGCGAGCAGTACTTC.

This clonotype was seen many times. DNA of the CDR3: TGTGCCAGCAGCGTAGCTAGCGGGGCCCTCTCTGGGGCCAACGTCCTGACTTTC. It yields the protein CASSVASGALSGANVLTF. The chain carries TRBV9 and TRBJ2-6, with TRBD2 matching 9 bases. Trimming at V came to 0 bases and at J to 0 bases, leaving 4 bases not matched to a gene. The CDR3 sequence is 18 residues long. Germline lookup yields CDR1 SGDLS and CDR2 YYNGEE.

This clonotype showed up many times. The CDR3 here is CASSQGDRGNQPQHF. For the CDR3, the DNA is TGCGCCAGCAGCCAAGGGGACAGGGGCAATCAGCCCCAGCATTTT. V is TRBV4-1 and J is TRBJ1-5, with 9 nucleotides matching TRBD1. Per germline, CDR1 MGHRA and CDR2 YSYEKL. V lost 1 base and J lost 2; bases outside the gene matches: 0. This CDR3 is 15 amino acids long.

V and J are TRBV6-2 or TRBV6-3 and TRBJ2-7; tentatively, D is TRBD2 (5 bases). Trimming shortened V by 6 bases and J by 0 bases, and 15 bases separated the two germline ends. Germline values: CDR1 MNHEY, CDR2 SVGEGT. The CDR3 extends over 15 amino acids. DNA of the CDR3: TGTGCCAGCAGCGCTCTGGCGGGTGGCTCCTACGAGCAGTACTTC. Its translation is CASSALAGGSYEQYF.

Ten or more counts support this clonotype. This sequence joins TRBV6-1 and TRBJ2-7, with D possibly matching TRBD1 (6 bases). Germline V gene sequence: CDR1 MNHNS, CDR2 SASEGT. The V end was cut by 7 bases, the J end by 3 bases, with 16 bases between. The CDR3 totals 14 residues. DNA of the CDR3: TGTGCCAGCACCCCGGACAGAGGAGGCTACGAGCAGTACTTC. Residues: CASTPDRGGYEQYF.

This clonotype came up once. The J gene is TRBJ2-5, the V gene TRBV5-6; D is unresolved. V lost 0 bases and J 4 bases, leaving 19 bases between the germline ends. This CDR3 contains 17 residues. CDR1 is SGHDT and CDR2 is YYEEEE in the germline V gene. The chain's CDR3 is CASSLGLQNFKGETQYF. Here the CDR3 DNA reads TGTGCCAGCAGCTTGGGCCTTCAAAACTTTAAAGGAGAGACCCAGTACTTC.

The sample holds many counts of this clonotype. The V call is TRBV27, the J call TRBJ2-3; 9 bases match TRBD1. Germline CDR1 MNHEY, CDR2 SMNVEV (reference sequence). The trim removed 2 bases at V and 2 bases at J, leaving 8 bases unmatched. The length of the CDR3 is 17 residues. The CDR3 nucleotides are TGTGCCAGCAGTTTAAAGGGGGGACAGGGCTACACAGATACGCAGTATTTT. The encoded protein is CASSLKGGQGYTDTQYF.